This TCR beta chain was sequenced in a study of lymphopenia after photon versus proton radiotherapy. A note on this clone: What it recognizes is unknown.

The method was immunoSEQ multiplex PCR; TCRdb's version includes in-frame clones alone and lacks a portion of them. The profile shows 89,000 or so clones, about four fifths of them singletons. Study-level findings and limits: Proton therapy kept repertoires fairly stable, unlike photons, which gained effector/memory cells.

The CDR3 runs 16 residues. Germline assignment: CDR1 SNHLY and CDR2 FYNNEI. Trimming cost V 11 bases and J 0 bases, with 20 bases left between them. Specimen: peripheral blood, collected from a patient treated with proton-based radiotherapy. The sequence was collected from a man aged 55 to 70 with pancreatic cancer. The rearrangement uses TRBV2 and TRBJ2-1; D possibly corresponds to TRBD2 (6 bases). CDR3 in DNA: TGTGCCGGACGGGCGGGAACCGCAAGCTCCTACAATGAGCAGTTCTTC. It codes for CAGRAGTASSYNEQFF.